The rows below give T cell receptor beta chains drawn from one sample of a study of early T cells in non-severe SARS-CoV-2 infection. TCRdb re-analysed the 5' RACE reads in MiXCR, keeping a single row per CDR3 protein. The table lists fewer than 120,000 distinct CDR3 sequences, about 12% of them singletons. The specimen was whole blood, collected at baseline. The source is an adult who was a healthcare worker with PCR-confirmed SARS-CoV-2 infection or an uninfected control (not recorded which). Both conserved end residues are part of each CDR3. The D gene is left open where the match is weak. The size entry is marked missing in some rows and otherwise reads once, few, many or a size class.

-	TRBV28	few	TRBJ1-2	TGTGCCAGCAGCGGGCCAGAATCTTCGTATGGCTACACCTTC	CASSGPESSYGYTF
-	TRBV20-1	-	TRBJ2-7	TGCAGTGCTAATTACCACCGGGACTTATTAAACTACGAGCAGTACTTC	CSANYHRDLLNYEQYF
TRBD2	TRBV29-1	-	TRBJ2-2	TGCAGCGCCTGGACTAGCGGGAGTCGCACCGGGGAGCTGTTTTTT	CSAWTSGSRTGELFF
TRBD1	TRBV4-1	many	TRBJ1-1	TGCGCCAGCAGCCAAGATAGGACAGGGGACACTGAAGCTTTCTTT	CASSQDRTGDTEAFF
-	TRBV5-1	-	TRBJ1-6	TGCGCCAGCAGCTTGGACATGGGACGGAATAATTCACCCCTCCACTTT	CASSLDMGRNNSPLHF
-	TRBV6-5	few	TRBJ1-3	TGTGCCAGCAGTTACGAGAGCTCTGGAAACACCATATATTTT	CASSYESSGNTIYF
-	TRBV5-1	few	TRBJ2-1	TGCGCCAGCACCTATTCTGGGGGACGCTCCTACAATGAGCAGTTCTTC	CASTYSGGRSYNEQFF
-	TRBV9	once	TRBJ2-7	TGTGCCAGCAGCGCTTACTACAGGGACGACGAGCAGTACTTC	CASSAYYRDDEQYF
TRBD1	TRBV28	-	TRBJ1-2	TGTGCCAGCAGGCTGACAGGGAGTGGCTACACCTTC	CASRLTGSGYTF
TRBD2	TRBV27	-	TRBJ2-2	TGTGCCAGCAGTTTATCGCCAAGCGGGGGCCCGAACACCGGGGAGCTGTTTTTT	CASSLSPSGGPNTGELFF
-	TRBV6-5	few	TRBJ2-3	TGTGCCAGCCAACGACAGACCACCTGGGGCACAGATACGCAGTATTTT	CASQRQTTWGTDTQYF
TRBD1	TRBV3-1	-	TRBJ1-3	TGTGCCAGCAGCGCAGGGGGCTCTGGAAACACCATATATTTT	CASSAGGSGNTIYF
TRBD2	TRBV12-3/TRBV12-4	-	TRBJ2-7	TGTGCCAGCAGTCAACTAGCGGGGGGCGCTGTGGGTCCCTACGAGCAGTACTTC	CASSQLAGGAVGPYEQYF
-	TRBV5-4	few	TRBJ1-4	TGTGCCAGCAGCGGTGGACAGCATCTGTTTTTT	CASSGGQHLFF
TRBD2	TRBV24-1	many	TRBJ2-1	TGTGCCACCAGTGATCCCGGGACTAGCGGGAGGTCCAATGAGCAGTTCTTC	CATSDPGTSGRSNEQFF
TRBD1	TRBV5-1	-	TRBJ2-7	TGCGCCAGCAGCAGGGGGACAGAGGGAACCTACGAGCAGTACTTC	CASSRGTEGTYEQYF
-	TRBV6-4	-	TRBJ2-5	TGTGCCAGCAGTTCGGGACAAAGATCGAAGGAGACCCAGTACTTC	CASSSGQRSKETQYF
-	TRBV29-1	-	TRBJ2-3	TGCAGTGAAACTACAGGGACAGATACGCAGTATTTT	CSETTGTDTQYF
-	TRBV2	-	TRBJ1-2	TGTGCCAGCAGTGAAAATGGCTACACCTTC	CASSENGYTF
TRBD1	TRBV5-1	many	TRBJ1-2	TGCGCCAGCAGGCGGGACAGGACCTCTAACTATGGCTACACCTTC	CASRRDRTSNYGYTF
TRBD1	TRBV18	many	TRBJ1-2	TGTGCCAGCTCACCAAGTGGAGGGACAGGGTACCTCTATGGCTACACCTTC	CASSPSGGTGYLYGYTF
-	TRBV9	many	TRBJ2-1	TGTGCCAGCAGCGAAAGTGGGGGTGACTACAATGAGCAGTTCTTC	CASSESGGDYNEQFF
-	TRBV5-5	-	TRBJ1-1	TGTGCCAGCAGCTTGACGCAGGGAGACACTGAAGCTTTCTTT	CASSLTQGDTEAFF
TRBD2	TRBV20-1	few	TRBJ2-1	TGCAGTGCAAACGTAGCGGGAGGCCCAAATGAGCAGTTCTTC	CSANVAGGPNEQFF
-	TRBV28	many	TRBJ2-1	TGTGCCAGCAGTCCCTGGGCGGCAGGGAGCTCCTACAATGAGCAGTTCTTC	CASSPWAAGSSYNEQFF
TRBD1	TRBV24-1	-	TRBJ1-1	TGTGCCACAGAGGACAAAGGGAGGGGGCAAGGGACTGAAGCTTTCTTT	CATEDKGRGQGTEAFF
-	TRBV5-1	-	TRBJ1-1	TGCGCCAGCAGCCGGAGGCCAGGGCCAGGGTACCACACTGAAGCTTTCTTT	CASSRRPGPGYHTEAFF
TRBD2	TRBV27	few	TRBJ2-2	TGTGCCAGCAGTTTCTGGACTAGTTGGACCACCGGGGAGCTGTTTTTT	CASSFWTSWTTGELFF
-	TRBV29-1	few	TRBJ1-2	TGCAGCGTTGAAAGCTGGGGGGACTATGGCTACACCTTC	CSVESWGDYGYTF
-	TRBV28	many	TRBJ2-7	TGTGCCAGCAGTTTACAAGGAGTGGGGGTTTCCTACGAGCAGTACTTC	CASSLQGVGVSYEQYF
-	TRBV7-6	-	TRBJ2-2	TGTGCCAGCAGCTTAGAGCCCCAGGGCGTTTCGAACACCGGGGAGCTGTTTTTT	CASSLEPQGVSNTGELFF
-	TRBV28	-	TRBJ2-1	TGTGCCAGCAGCTACTACAATGAGCAGTTCTTC	CASSYYNEQFF
-	TRBV6-1	many	TRBJ2-3	TGTGCCAGCAGTGAAGGTCGTAAGGTGGCAAGGGGGGCAGATACGCAGTATTTT	CASSEGRKVARGADTQYF
-	TRBV7-9	-	TRBJ2-7	TGTGCCAGCAGCCCTGAGGGAGCCAGAGCCTACGAGCAGTACTTC	CASSPEGARAYEQYF
TRBD2	TRBV15	few	TRBJ2-1	TGTGCCACCAGCAGCCTAAGGACTAGCGGGAGAAATGAGCAGTTCTTC	CATSSLRTSGRNEQFF
-	TRBV4-1	-	TRBJ2-1	TGCGCCAGCAGCCAAGACGGAGTAGGCGGGATTAGAGTCCGGTTCTTC	CASSQDGVGGIRVRFF
-	TRBV3-1	-	TRBJ1-1	TGTGCCAGCAGCCTCTGGGGTGAGGGCACTGAAGCTTTCTTT	CASSLWGEGTEAFF
TRBD2	TRBV27	-	TRBJ2-5	TGTGCCAGCAGTTCTCTAGCGGAACAAGAGACCCAGTACTTC	CASSSLAEQETQYF
TRBD1	TRBV7-8	few	TRBJ1-5	TGTGCCAGCAGCTTAGCCGGGACAGGGGTTAATAGCAATCAGCCCCAGCATTTT	CASSLAGTGVNSNQPQHF
-	TRBV7-8	-	TRBJ1-1	TGTGCCAGCAGGGTATTCGGCCAATCGAACACTGAAGCTTTCTTT	CASRVFGQSNTEAFF
TRBD2	TRBV3-1	-	TRBJ2-3	TGTGCCAGCAGCCTGTGGACTAGCGGGAGGGCCAGCACAGATACGCAGTATTTT	CASSLWTSGRASTDTQYF
-	TRBV27	once	TRBJ2-1	TGTGCCATCGGACGGACGCTCTACAATGAGCAGTTCTTC	CAIGRTLYNEQFF
-	TRBV29-1	-	TRBJ2-5	TGCAGCGTTTCCAAGTGGAGTTCCCAAGAGACCCAGTACTTC	CSVSKWSSQETQYF
-	TRBV20-1	few	TRBJ1-1	TGCAGTGCTAGTCCCGAGAACACTGAAGCTTTCTTT	CSASPENTEAFF
TRBD1	TRBV2	few	TRBJ2-3	TGTGCCAGCAGTGTGGGGACAGGTGGTACAGATACGCAGTATTTT	CASSVGTGGTDTQYF
-	TRBV25-1	few	TRBJ2-2	TGTGCCAGCAGGACTGGACAGTCCACCGGGGAGCTGTTTTTT	CASRTGQSTGELFF
TRBD2	TRBV20-1	few	TRBJ2-3	TGCAGTGCTAGAGACTTAGCGGGAGGGGAAACAGATACGCAGTATTTT	CSARDLAGGETDTQYF
-	TRBV4-2	many	TRBJ1-6	TGTGCCAGCAGCCAAGGAGCGAGCTCCTATAATTCACCCCTCCACTTT	CASSQGASSYNSPLHF